The 21 T cell receptor beta chains below all came from one sample that was sequenced in a study of molecular identifiers for immune sequencing clone quantification. TCRdb re-derived calls from the PCR reads in MiXCR, one entry per CDR3 protein. The table records approximately 590,000 distinct CDR3 sequences, approximately 24% of them present only once. The specimen was naive CD8+ T cells from blood, with Jurkat cell RNA spiked in. Subset: FACS-sorted CD8+CD4-CCR7+CD45RA+ naive T cells. These receptors all come from a human donor in good health. Some libraries in this study had Jurkat cell RNA spiked in.

At least ten counts were recorded for this clonotype. This sequence joins TRBV11-2 and TRBJ1-1, with a weak D call TRBD1 (6 bases). There are 14 residues in the CDR3. CDR1 and CDR2 from the germline V gene are SGHAT and FQNNGV. Between the trimmed V and J ends, which lost 5 bases and 4 bases, there was a span of 14 bases. The CDR3 sequence: CASSHRQEGTEAFF. Written as DNA, the CDR3 is TGTGCCAGCAGCCACCGACAGGAAGGCACTGAAGCTTTCTTT. Full variable domain (rest looked up from reference TRBV11-2 and TRBJ1-1): EAGVAQSPRYKIIEKRQSVAFWCNPISGHATLYWYQQILGQGPKLLIQFQNNGVVDDSQLPKDRFSAERLKGVDSTLKIQPAKLEDSAVYLCASSHRQEGTEAFFGQGTRLTVV.

With regard to this clonotype: This may arise from a read error, as a much more abundant clone is one base away. The chain recombines TRBV9 with TRBJ2-3; 8 nucleotides match TRBD2. CDR3 length: 15 residues. Germline V gene lookup returns CDR1 SGDLS and CDR2 YYNGEE. CDR3 sequence reads: CASSVSLAGPDTRYF. Here the CDR3 DNA reads TGTGCCAGCAGCGTAAGCCTAGCGGGTCCAGATACGCGGTATTTT.

On this clonotype: This could be a read error, since a much larger clone is one nucleotide away. The V gene is TRBV27, the J gene TRBJ2-7; 8 bases fit TRBD2. Germline assignment: CDR1 MNHEY and CDR2 SMNVEV (reference sequence). The CDR3 runs 14 residues. The CDR3 here is CVSSHGGGTYEQYF. The CDR3 DNA reads as TGTGTCAGCAGTCACGGCGGGGGGACCTACGAGCAGTACTTC.

The CDR3 nucleotides are TGTGCCAGCAGCGTAAACCGGGATCCAAGCTCTGGAAACACCATATATTTT. Protein product: CASSVNRDPSSGNTIYF. J is TRBJ1-3 and V is TRBV11-2, with D unclear. The V and J ends lost 5 bases and 0 bases respectively, with 17 bases between them. Germline V gene sequence: CDR1 SGHAT, CDR2 FQNNGV. The CDR3 covers 17 residues.

As for this clonotype: One base away lies a much larger clone, so this may be a sequencing read error. This sequence joins TRBV7-9 and TRBJ1-1; D perhaps matches TRBD1 (5 bases). V was clipped by 5 bases and J by 6 bases, with 13 bases between them. The CDR3 covers 13 residues. CDR1 SEHNR and CDR2 FQNEAQ come from the germline V gene (reference sequence). As DNA, the CDR3 is TGTGCCAGCAGCCCCAGGGATCGGCCTGAAGCTTTCTTT. Translation: CASSPRDRPEAFF.

The gene calls are TRBV4-1 and TRBJ1-2; D is ambiguous. V dropped 3 bases and J dropped 5 bases, with 10 bases sitting between them. Germline CDR1 reads MGHRA; CDR2 reads YSYEKL. The CDR3 contains 13 residues. The CDR3 coding sequence is TGCGCCAGCAGCCACGCACTGATTTATGGCTACACCTTC. This encodes CASSHALIYGYTF.

This clonotype came up a few times. Its ends do not fully match the called genes, so a read error is possible. The chain combines TRBV5-3 with TRBJ1-2; D ambiguous. TRBV5-3 carries the ORF label, with uncertain function. This CDR3 spans 14 amino acids. The CDR3 nucleotides read TGTGCCAGCAGCTTGGAGGCGCGGCTCTATGGCTACACCTTC. Residues: CASSLEARLYGYTF.

This clonotype was recorded a few times. The gene calls are TRBV7-9 and TRBJ2-7, with D perhaps matching TRBD2 (5 bases). The CDR3 extends over 15 amino acids. Trimming pared 1 base from V and 5 bases from J, leaving 15 bases between. Germline-derived CDR1 and CDR2 are SEHNR and FQNEAQ (reference sequence). This CDR3 reads CASSLEGSNGDEQYF. CDR3 in DNA: TGTGCCAGCAGCTTAGAAGGTTCCAACGGGGACGAGCAGTACTTC.

This clonotype turned up a few times. The chain couples TRBV6-1 to TRBJ1-1; no clear D gene. Trimming took off 3 bases at V and 1 base at J, with 6 bases between the two ends. CDR3 length: 13 residues. Germline CDR1 and CDR2: MNHNS and SASEGT. In nucleotides, the CDR3 is TGTGCCAGCAGTGATAACAAGAACACTGAAGCTTTCTTT. Translating it yields CASSDNKNTEAFF.

In this sample, this clonotype turned up many times. The genes are TRBV30 and TRBJ1-1; D is ambiguous. The CDR3 totals 12 residues. Between the trimmed V and J ends, which lost 3 bases and 0 bases, there was a span of 5 bases. Germline loops: CDR1 GTSNPN, CDR2 SVGIG (reference sequence). The CDR3: CAWSPMNTEAFF. The CDR3 DNA is TGTGCCTGGAGCCCCATGAACACTGAAGCTTTCTTT.

This clonotype has just a few counts. The CDR3 reads CASTPGSGLNTEAFF. CDR3 DNA: TGTGCCAGTACCCCTGGTTCAGGTCTGAACACTGAAGCTTTCTTT. This chain links TRBV19 with TRBJ1-1; no definite D call. This CDR3 region has 15 residues. The germline gives CDR1 LNHDA, CDR2 SQIVND (reference sequence). Trimming pared 7 bases from V and 0 bases from J, leaving 15 bases between.

Notes on this clonotype: This may come from a read error, since a much larger clone is one base off. CDR3 protein: CASSQPGRGGQPQHF. The DNA for the CDR3 is TGCGCCAGCAGCCAACCGGGACGGGGCGGTCAGCCCCAGCATTTT. The chain is built from TRBV4-1 and TRBJ1-5; perhaps TRBD1 as D (5 bases). The CDR3 sequence is 15 residues long. Per germline, CDR1 MGHRA and CDR2 YSYEKL. Trimming stripped 2 bases from V and 6 bases from J, with 14 bases between.

Regarding this clonotype: A much larger clone lies a single base off, so this may be a read error. DNA for the CDR3: TGCAGTGCTAGCGCCGGACAGGGGCTGAGCTCCTATAATTCACCCCTCCACTTT. Its translation: CSASAGQGLSSYNSPLHF. J is TRBJ1-6 and V is TRBV20-1; 9 nucleotides align to TRBD1. Germline loops: CDR1 DFQATT, CDR2 SNEGSKA (reference sequence). With V trimmed by 3 bases and J by 0 bases, 9 bases remained unmatched. The CDR3 sequence is 18 residues long.

The chain carries TRBV27 and TRBJ1-6; TRBD1 aligns across 7 bases. V lost 5 bases to trimming and J lost 6 bases; unmatched junction nucleotides: 10. This CDR3 contains 16 residues. Germline loops: CDR1 MNHEY, CDR2 SMNVEV (reference sequence). The CDR3 is CASSAYMTGPNSPLHF. CDR3 nucleotides: TGTGCCAGCAGTGCATACATGACAGGGCCTAATTCACCCCTCCACTTT.

On this clonotype: Being one base from a much bigger clone, this may be a read error. The rearrangement joins TRBV19 to TRBJ2-5; D may be TRBD1 (5 bases). V lost 6 bases to trimming and J lost 4 bases, with 12 bases between them. This CDR3 spans 13 amino acids. Germline-derived CDR1 and CDR2 are LNHDA and SQIVND (reference sequence). CDR3 in amino acids: CASSAGYLETQYF. CDR3 nucleotides: TGTGCCAGTAGCGCAGGGTATCTAGAGACCCAGTACTTC.

Worth noting for this clonotype: The junction departs from germline at one end; a sequencing error may be responsible. This chain uses TRBV20-1 with TRBJ2-2; no clear D. Germline values: CDR1 DFQATT, CDR2 SNEGSKA (reference sequence). The CDR3 has 13 residues. CDR3 sequence (DNA): TGCAGAGCTAGAGATGAGAAAGAGGGGGAGCTGTTTTTT. Translation: CRARDEKEGELFF.

This clonotype occurred a few times. The chain is built from TRBV27 and TRBJ2-3; D is tentatively TRBD1 or TRBD2 (6 bases each). The CDR3 has 14 amino acids. In germline, CDR1 is MNHEY, CDR2 SMNVEV (reference sequence). Trimming removed 3 bases from V and 14 bases from J, with 21 bases in between. The CDR3 DNA reads as TGTGCCAGCAGTTTGACCGGCTTCGGGGGCCCCGCGTATTTT. This encodes CASSLTGFGGPAYF.

The chain couples TRBV20-1 to TRBJ2-3; no definite D call. The ends were cut back, 5 bases at V and 0 bases at J, with 15 bases in the middle. Germline assignment: CDR1 DFQATT and CDR2 SNEGSKA (reference sequence). This CDR3 spans 15 amino acids. CDR3 sequence reads: CSAGYWSISTDTQYF. The CDR3 nucleotides are TGCAGTGCTGGGTACTGGAGTATAAGCACAGATACGCAGTATTTT.

This clonotype occurred many times. The chain combines TRBV7-9 with TRBJ2-6; D is tentatively TRBD1 or TRBD2 (5 bases each). V lost 5 bases and J lost 0, with 11 bases in between. Germline lookup yields CDR1 SEHNR and CDR2 FQNEAQ (reference sequence). The CDR3 contains 16 residues. CDR3 sequence: CASSPGPISGANVLTF. The CDR3, as DNA: TGTGCCAGCAGCCCGGGACCGATCTCTGGGGCCAACGTCCTGACTTTC.

This clonotype was seen a handful of times. V and J are TRBV4-1 and TRBJ2-5, with D perhaps TRBD1 (5 bases). V was clipped by 2 bases and J by 0 bases, with 10 bases between them. Germline-derived CDR1 and CDR2 are MGHRA and YSYEKL. The CDR3 spans 15 residues. The CDR3 DNA sequence: TGCGCCAGCAGCCAACTACAGGATTACCAAGAGACCCAGTACTTC. Encoded protein: CASSQLQDYQETQYF.

As regards this clonotype: The junction departs from germline at one end; a sequencing error may be responsible. The chain links TRBV4-3 to TRBJ2-1; TRBD2 matches at 7 bases. The CDR3 length is 15 residues. In germline, CDR1 is LGHNA, CDR2 YSLEER. CDR3: CASSAWEGSYSEQFF. The CDR3 DNA is TGCGCCAGCAGCGCCTGGGAGGGGTCCTACAGTGAGCAGTTCTTC.